The T cell receptor beta chain under discussion was sequenced for a study of cytomegalovirus exposure and HLA in healthy donors. Overall study results and limits: Reportedly, TCR beta sequences accurately predicted HLA-A and HLA-B alleles in most subjects. HLA alleles showed associations with 15,000 to 20,000 TCR beta sequences in a later analysis, at a 0.05 false discovery rate.

The study ran its PCR with 60 Vbeta and 13 Jbeta primers. The table came from immunoSEQ multiplex PCR; TCRdb's copy has only in-frame clones and leaves some out. The table shows roughly 180,000 clones, with 75% to 85% occurring only once. Concerning this clone itself: Its specificity is not known.

The CDR3 contains 14 residues. From germline, CDR1 is MGHRA and CDR2 YSYEKL. V lost 1 base to trimming and J lost 4 bases, with 8 bases between them. The chain links TRBV4-1 to TRBJ1-3; D is unclear. This TCR was sampled from a girl aged 5-17 years in good health and CMV-seropositive. Sequencing was carried out using PBMCs. As DNA, the CDR3 is TGCGCCAGCAGCCAAGCGGAGTCCGGAAACACCATATATTTT. It specifies CASSQAESGNTIYF.